Below are 19 T cell receptor beta chains sequenced from a single sample in a study of T cell repertoires in cytomegalovirus infection. TCRdb reanalysed the reads using MiXCR and keeps one entry per CDR3 protein. The sample gives approximately 730,000 distinct CDR3 sequences, roughly a third of which show up once; about 20% is in the top ten. Their specific antigens are unknown. The sample consisted of cultured PBMCs, taken from culture after CMV antigen stimulation. The source is a human donor in good health (CMV status not recorded). Some clones in this sample may be carry-over from other donors' samples.

This clonotype was counted many times. The V gene is TRBV7-2, the J gene TRBJ2-7, with 10 bases matching TRBD2. The J segment lost 7 bases and the V segment lost 9 bases, leaving 12 bases of the junction unmatched. Germline V lookup: CDR1 SGHTA, CDR2 FQGNSA. The CDR3 runs 14 residues. The CDR3 DNA reads TGTGCCAGTGTAACTAGCGGGATCCATGGGGAGCAGTACTTC. This translates into CASVTSGIHGEQYF.

The chain uses TRBV28 and TRBJ2-7, with TRBD2 identical over 9 bases. CDR1 and CDR2 (germline): MDHEN, SYDVKM. This CDR3 spans 14 amino acids. V lost 6 bases to trimming and J lost 10 bases; unmatched junction nucleotides: 13. CDR3 protein: CASSSEGGLALQYF. CDR3 DNA: TGTGCCAGCAGCTCAGAGGGGGGACTAGCACTTCAGTACTTC. Filled out from reference TRBV28 and TRBJ2-7, the complete variable domain reads DVKVTQSSRYLVKRTGEKVFLECVQDMDHENMFWYRQDPGLGLRLIYFSYDVKMKEKGDIPEGYSVSREKKERFSLILESASTNQTSMYLCASSSEGGLALQYFGPGTRLTVT.

This clonotype appeared a few times. The CDR3 region is CASTPGTGIDEAFF. In DNA form, the CDR3 reads TGCGCCAGCACACCTGGGACAGGGATCGATGAAGCTTTCTTT. This chain connects TRBV5-1 to TRBJ1-1; 9 bases fit TRBD1. V lost 6 bases and J lost 7; bases outside the gene matches: 10. The CDR3 is made up of 14 amino acids. Germline V CDR1 and CDR2: SGHRS, YFSETQ.

There are a few counts of this clonotype. The chain uses TRBV5-1 and TRBJ1-6; D remains unclear. Germline V gives CDR1 SGHRS, CDR2 YFSETQ. This CDR3 region has 15 residues. The V and J ends lost 0 bases and 4 bases respectively, with 8 bases between them. The CDR3 reads CASSLEGVYNSPLHF. CDR3 DNA: TGCGCCAGCAGCTTGGAGGGAGTTTATAATTCACCCCTCCACTTT. The full variable domain, completed using reference TRBV5-1 and TRBJ1-6, is KAGVTQTPRYLIKTRGQQVTLSCSPISGHRSVSWYQQTPGQGLQFLFEYFSETQRNKGNFPGRFSGRQFSNSRSEMNVSTLELGDSALYLCASSLEGVYNSPLHFGNGTRLTVT.

The J gene is TRBJ2-7, the V gene TRBV4-3; 7 nucleotides line up with TRBD1. The V segment lost 4 bases and the J segment 4 bases; nucleotides outside the gene matches: 13. The CDR3 runs to 16 residues. Looked up from germline, CDR1 is LGHNA and CDR2 is YSLEER. As DNA, the CDR3 is TGCGCCAGCAGCCTAACTACAGGGGAATTAGGATACGAGCAGTACTTC. Translation: CASSLTTGELGYEQYF.

This clonotype was seen a handful of times. The rearrangement joins TRBV7-2 to TRBJ2-2; unclear D gene. CDR3 length: 15 residues. Germline V gene data show CDR1 as SGHTA and CDR2 as FQGNSA. Trimming cost V 1 base and J 0 bases, with 6 bases left between them. The CDR3, as DNA: TGTGCCAGCAGCTTAGGTGCGACGAACACCGGGGAGCTGTTTTTT. Protein: CASSLGATNTGELFF.

This clonotype occurred once. The chain carries TRBV20-1 and TRBJ2-7, with 8 bases matching TRBD2. This CDR3 has 14 amino acids. V lost 2 bases to trimming and J lost 6 bases; unmatched junction nucleotides: 9. Germline CDR1 reads DFQATT; CDR2 reads SNEGSKA (reference sequence). The CDR3 DNA reads TGCAGTGCTAGAACCGCGGGAGGACCAAGCGAGCAGTACTTC. It codes for CSARTAGGPSEQYF.

In its sample, this clonotype was seen a few times. The rearrangement joins TRBV2 to TRBJ1-4; 11 nucleotides agree with TRBD1. CDR3 length equals 14 residues. Germline CDR1 SNHLY, CDR2 FYNNEI. After removal of 6 bases from V and 8 bases from J, the junction contained 5 bases not matched to a gene. The CDR3 here is CASSPGQGEEKLFF. The CDR3 DNA is TGTGCCAGCAGCCCGGGACAGGGGGAGGAAAAACTGTTTTTT.

This clonotype was recorded a few times. V is TRBV7-9 and J is TRBJ2-1; D is possibly TRBD1 (5 bases). V was clipped by 5 bases and J by 2 bases, with 16 bases between them. The CDR3 spans 16 residues. The germline V gene has CDR1 SEHNR and CDR2 FQNEAQ (reference sequence). CDR3 sequence reads: CASSPSLWGAYNEQFF. The CDR3 bases are TGTGCCAGCAGCCCCTCACTGTGGGGCGCCTACAATGAGCAGTTCTTC.

This clonotype turned up a few times. This chain uses TRBV11-2 with TRBJ2-3; D possibly corresponds to TRBD1 (6 bases). From germline, CDR1 is SGHAT and CDR2 FQNNGV. The CDR3 totals 16 residues. Trimming took off 4 bases at V and 4 bases at J, with 18 bases between the two ends. The CDR3 protein is CASSSSQGGGSDTQYF. CDR3 in DNA: TGTGCCAGCAGCTCCTCACAGGGCGGTGGGTCAGATACGCAGTATTTT.

This clonotype has a handful of counts. The chain uses TRBV19 and TRBJ2-2, with D tentatively TRBD1 (5 bases). This CDR3 is built from 15 residues. From germline, CDR1 is LNHDA and CDR2 SQIVND (reference sequence). Between the trimmed V and J ends, which lost 4 bases and 1 base, there was a span of 10 bases. The CDR3 protein is CASSTDTMNTGELFF. CDR3 bases: TGTGCCAGTAGTACGGACACGATGAACACCGGGGAGCTGTTTTTT.

The J gene is TRBJ2-1, the V gene TRBV18; D perhaps matches TRBD2 (7 bases). This CDR3 is 15 amino acids long. V was trimmed by 3 bases and J by 9 bases, leaving 18 bases between them. CDR1 and CDR2 (germline): KGHSH, LQKENI. In DNA, the CDR3 is TGTGCCAGCTCACCTCCCGGGGGGACATATAGTGAGCAGTTCTTC. This encodes CASSPPGGTYSEQFF.

This clonotype came up a few times. This chain joins TRBV29-1 and TRBJ2-2, with 7 bases aligning to TRBD1. With V trimmed by 8 bases and J by 0 bases, 6 bases remained unmatched. The CDR3 runs 14 residues. Germline lookup yields CDR1 SQVTM and CDR2 ANQGSEA. The CDR3: CSTRQGTNTGELFF. The CDR3 DNA reads TGCAGCACACGACAGGGTACGAACACCGGGGAGCTGTTTTTT.

As to this clonotype: In this CDR3 the conserved last residue, phenylalanine or tryptophan, is missing, so a read error is likely. The chain has TRBV6-1 and TRBJ2-1, with 8 bases lining up with TRBD2. The CDR3 is 16 residues long. Germline CDR1 MNHNS, CDR2 SASEGT. V trimming: 6 bases; J trimming: 4 bases; junction bases outside the gene matches: 11. CDR3 bases: TGTGCCAGCAGGGACGTCGGACTAGCAGAATACAATGAGCAGTTCTTA. It yields the protein CASRDVGLAEYNEQFL.

J is TRBJ2-7 and V is TRBV6-5; 10 bases are a match to TRBD1. CDR1 is MNHEY and CDR2 is SVGAGI in the germline V gene. V gave up 6 bases and J gave up 3 bases; unmatched junction bases: 8. CDR3 length equals 15 residues. Here the CDR3 DNA reads TGTGCCAGCAGCGGCGGACAGGGGGGGGACTACGAGCAGTACTTC. It translates to CASSGGQGGDYEQYF.

This sequence joins TRBV12-3 or TRBV12-4 and TRBJ2-1; 8 nucleotides align to TRBD2. The length of the CDR3 is 14 residues. V lost 7 bases and J lost 6; bases outside the gene matches: 8. CDR3 residues: CASTRSSGFNEQFF. CDR3 in DNA: TGTGCCAGCACCCGGTCTAGCGGGTTCAATGAGCAGTTCTTC.

J is TRBJ2-7 and V is TRBV27, with a possible D match to TRBD1 (5 bases). Between the trimmed V and J ends, which lost 4 bases and 3 bases, there was a span of 10 bases. The germline V gene has CDR1 MNHEY and CDR2 SMNVEV (reference sequence). The CDR3 is 13 amino acids. The CDR3 loop reads CASSSDTIYEQYF. In nucleotides, the CDR3 is TGTGCCAGCAGTTCGGACACAATCTACGAGCAGTACTTC.

The chain couples TRBV27 to TRBJ1-5; TRBD1 aligns across 7 bases. Germline V gene sequence: CDR1 MNHEY, CDR2 SMNVEV (reference sequence). This CDR3 spans 13 amino acids. The J segment lost 6 bases and the V segment lost 3 bases, leaving 2 bases of the junction unmatched. The CDR3 here is CASSFGTAQPQHF. The CDR3 coding sequence is TGTGCCAGCAGTTTCGGGACAGCTCAGCCCCAGCATTTT.

There are a few counts of this clonotype. The chain carries TRBV7-6 and TRBJ2-5, with unresolved D. Trimming stripped 3 bases from V and 6 bases from J, with 8 bases between. Germline V CDR1 and CDR2: SGHVS, FNYEAQ. CDR3 length: 12 amino acids. The CDR3 loop is CASSLSSQTQYF. DNA for the CDR3: TGTGCCAGCAGCTTGAGTTCCCAGACCCAGTACTTC.